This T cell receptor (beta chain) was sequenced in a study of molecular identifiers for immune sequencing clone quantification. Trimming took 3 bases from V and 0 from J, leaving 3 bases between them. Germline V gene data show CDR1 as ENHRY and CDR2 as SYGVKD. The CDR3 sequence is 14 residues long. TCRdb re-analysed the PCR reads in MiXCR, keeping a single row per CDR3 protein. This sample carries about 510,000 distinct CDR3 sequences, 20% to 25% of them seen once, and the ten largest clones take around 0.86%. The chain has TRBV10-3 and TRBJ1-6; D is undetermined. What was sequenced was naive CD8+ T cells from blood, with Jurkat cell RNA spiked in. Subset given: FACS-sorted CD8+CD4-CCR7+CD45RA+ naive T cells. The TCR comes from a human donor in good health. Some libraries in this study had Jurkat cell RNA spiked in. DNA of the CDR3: TGTGCCATCAGTGACAGCTCCTATAATTCACCCCTCCACTTT. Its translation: CAISDSSYNSPLHF.